Listed here are 22 T cell receptor beta chains from one sample, sequenced in a study of response to subunit inactivated influenza vaccine. Via MiXCR, TCRdb re-called the RT-PCR reads, giving one row per CDR3 protein. The data show almost 600,000 distinct CDR3 sequences, around 15% seen once. The sequencing here drew on PBMCs from blood, taken 12 days after vaccination. Receptors were obtained from a man in his fifties or sixties who received an inactivated influenza vaccine.

The rearrangement links TRBV15 to TRBJ2-4; D may be TRBD2 (6 bases). Germline V CDR1 and CDR2: LNHNV, YYDKDF (reference sequence). The CDR3 length is 13 residues. V dropped 8 bases and J dropped 1 base, with 9 bases sitting between them. DNA for the CDR3: TGTGCCACCGGGGGGTATGCCAAAAACATTCAGTACTTC. Its translation is CATGGYAKNIQYF.

This clonotype has only a few counts. The V gene is TRBV20-1, the J gene TRBJ2-3, with 9 bases identical to TRBD1. CDR3 length: 14 amino acids. With V trimmed by 6 bases and J by 3 bases, 7 bases remained unmatched. Germline V gene sequence: CDR1 DFQATT, CDR2 SNEGSKA (reference sequence). The CDR3 DNA reads TGCAGTGCCTCCGGGACAGGGATGACAGATACGCAGTATTTT. Translated, it gives CSASGTGMTDTQYF.

Comment on this clonotype: Possible read error: a much larger clone is one base away. The chain links TRBV24-1 to TRBJ2-3; D remains ambiguous. Between the trimmed V and J ends, which lost 2 bases and 2 bases, there was a span of 1 base. Germline CDR1 reads KGHDR; CDR2 reads SFDVKD. There are 12 residues in the CDR3. In DNA form, the CDR3 reads TGTGCCACCAGTGATTACACAGATACGCAGTATTTT. Its translation: CATSDYTDTQYF.

The count of this clonotype is one. This chain connects TRBV7-8 to TRBJ2-1, with unresolved D. CDR1 is SGHVS, CDR2 FQNEAQ, per germline. V lost 5 bases and J lost 5, with 10 bases in between. This CDR3 region has 13 residues. The CDR3 here is CASSMLLNNEQFF. The DNA for the CDR3 is TGTGCCAGCAGCATGCTCCTCAACAATGAGCAGTTCTTC. Based on the CDR3 plus reference TRBV7-8 and TRBJ2-1, the full variable domain is GAGVSQSPRYKVAKRGQDVALRCDPISGHVSLFWYQQALGQGPEFLTYFQNEAQLDKSGLPSDRFFAERPEGSVSTLKIQRTQQEDSAVYLCASSMLLNNEQFFGPGTRLTVL.

This chain uses TRBV30 with TRBJ1-3; D remains unclear. V lost 0 bases to trimming and J lost 7 bases, with 13 bases between them. CDR3 length: 14 amino acids. Germline CDR1 GTSNPN, CDR2 SVGIG (reference sequence). CDR3 region: CAWSVPERWNTIYF. The CDR3 nucleotides read TGTGCCTGGAGTGTTCCAGAGAGGTGGAACACCATATATTTT.

This clonotype was counted between two and nine times. This chain links TRBV24-1 with TRBJ2-5, with 12 nucleotides matching TRBD1. CDR3 length equals 18 residues. Germline values: CDR1 KGHDR, CDR2 SFDVKD. V gave up 0 bases and J gave up 4 bases; unmatched junction bases: 8. The CDR3 coding sequence is TGTGCCACCAGTGATTTGCATGAGGGACAGGGGGCTCGAGAGACCCAGTACTTC. Protein sequence: CATSDLHEGQGARETQYF.

This clonotype has a count of ten or more. This chain links TRBV20-1 with TRBJ1-5; TRBD1 is a possible D gene (5 bases). This CDR3 has 15 amino acids. Looked up from germline, CDR1 is DFQATT and CDR2 is SNEGSKA (reference sequence). Trimming took 1 base from V and 1 from J, leaving 11 bases between them. CDR3 protein: CSARGQMGSNQPQHF. The CDR3 nucleotides are TGCAGTGCTAGAGGACAGATGGGGAGCAATCAGCCCCAGCATTTT.

Only a few counts were recorded for this clonotype. The V and J genes are TRBV15 and TRBJ2-5, with TRBD2 as a possible D gene (5 bases). The length of the CDR3 is 16 residues. Looked up from germline, CDR1 is LNHNV and CDR2 is YYDKDF (reference sequence). V lost 0 bases and J 1 base, leaving 12 bases between the germline ends. The DNA for the CDR3 is TGTGCCACCAGCAGAGATCTTGGACTCGGCCAAGAGACCCAGTACTTC. This translates into CATSRDLGLGQETQYF.

This clonotype occurred many times. The chain couples TRBV6-2 or TRBV6-3 to TRBJ2-7; TRBD2 agrees at 9 bases. With V trimmed by 4 bases and J by 7 bases, 11 bases remained unmatched. The CDR3 consists of 15 residues. The germline gives CDR1 MNHEY, CDR2 SVGEGT. For the CDR3, the DNA is TGTGCCAGCAGTTCGGGACTAGCTTCCACAGAAGAGCAGTACTTC. Its protein product is CASSSGLASTEEQYF.

The V gene is TRBV20-1, the J gene TRBJ1-4; perhaps TRBD1 as D (5 bases). This CDR3 spans 15 amino acids. Germline V gives CDR1 DFQATT, CDR2 SNEGSKA (reference sequence). The ends were cut back, 5 bases at V and 4 bases at J, with 17 bases in the middle. This chain's CDR3 is CSAPQPGRNNEKLFF. CDR3 DNA sequence: TGCAGTGCTCCCCAACCGGGACGGAATAATGAAAAACTGTTTTTT.

This clonotype appeared many times. The rearrangement uses TRBV30 and TRBJ2-5; 7 bases match TRBD1. The trim removed 4 bases at V and 5 bases at J, leaving 4 bases unmatched. CDR1 is GTSNPN, CDR2 SVGIG, per germline (reference sequence). The CDR3 covers 12 residues. CDR3 DNA: TGTGCCTGGAACAGGGGTGGCGAGACCCAGTACTTC. This translates into CAWNRGGETQYF.

The rearrangement links TRBV6-1 to TRBJ2-3, with D perhaps being TRBD1 or TRBD2 (5 bases each). Germline V gene lookup returns CDR1 MNHNS and CDR2 SASEGT. V dropped 8 bases and J dropped 0 bases, with 15 bases sitting between them. This CDR3 spans 15 amino acids. Here the CDR3 reads CASGVVGESTDTQYF. The CDR3 DNA follows: TGTGCCAGCGGGGTAGTGGGGGAGAGCACAGATACGCAGTATTTT.

This chain uses TRBV10-3 with TRBJ2-7, with 11 bases identical to TRBD1. The CDR3 has 14 amino acids. Germline assignment: CDR1 ENHRY and CDR2 SYGVKD. V lost 6 bases, J lost 2 bases, and 3 bases stayed unmatched. CDR3 region: CAIRGTGGTYEQYF. The CDR3 DNA is TGTGCCATCAGAGGGACAGGGGGTACCTACGAGCAGTACTTC.

This clonotype was counted only a few times. The chain joins TRBV24-1 to TRBJ2-7; 12 bases align to TRBD2. V trimming: 3 bases; J trimming: 7 bases; junction bases outside the gene matches: 3. This CDR3 comprises 14 residues. Germline CDR1 reads KGHDR; CDR2 reads SFDVKD. The CDR3 sequence: CATSDVGLAGEQYF. The CDR3 DNA reads TGTGCCACCAGTGATGTCGGACTAGCGGGGGAGCAGTACTTC.

In its sample, this clonotype was seen once. V usage is TRBV28 and J usage is TRBJ2-7; 7 bases line up with TRBD1. The CDR3 consists of 12 residues. CDR1 is MDHEN, CDR2 SYDVKM, per germline. CDR3 protein: CVSGDRDYEQYF. The CDR3 DNA is TGTGTCTCGGGCGACAGGGACTACGAGCAGTACTTC.

The chain links TRBV3-1 to TRBJ1-1; D not resolved. Germline lookup yields CDR1 LGHDT and CDR2 YNNKEL (reference sequence). The CDR3 totals 14 residues. V was cut by 3 bases and J by 1 base, with 9 bases left in between. The CDR3 reads CASSQFAQNTEAFF. The CDR3 DNA follows: TGTGCCAGCAGCCAGTTCGCACAGAACACTGAAGCTTTCTTT. The complete variable domain, with remaining parts taken from reference TRBV3-1 and TRBJ1-1, reads DTAVSQTPKYLVTQMGNDKSIKCEQNLGHDTMYWYKQDSKKFLKIMFSYNNKELIINETVPNRFSPKSPDKAHLNLHINSLELGDSAVYFCASSQFAQNTEAFFGQGTRLTVV.

This clonotype was detected ten times or more. The V gene is TRBV7-2, the J gene TRBJ2-7; D might be TRBD1 (6 bases). There are 16 residues in the CDR3. The ends were cut back, 1 base at V and 2 bases at J, with 15 bases in the middle. The germline CDR1 and CDR2 sequences are SGHTA and FQGNSA. CDR3 nucleotide sequence: TGTGCCAGCAGCTTAGTTTCCAGGGGACCAACCTACGAGCAGTACTTC. This gives the protein CASSLVSRGPTYEQYF. Drawing the rest from reference TRBV7-2 and TRBJ2-7, the complete variable domain is GAGVSQSPSNKVTEKGKDVELRCDPISGHTALYWYRQSLGQGLEFLIYFQGNSAPDKSGLPSDRFSAERTGGSVSTLTIQRTQQEDSAVYLCASSLVSRGPTYEQYFGPGTRLTVT.

The chain couples TRBV19 to TRBJ1-1, with D uncertain. The V end lost 1 base, the J end lost 8 bases, and 8 bases lay between the germline ends. Germline assignment: CDR1 LNHDA and CDR2 SQIVND (reference sequence). This CDR3 has 12 amino acids. The CDR3 protein is CASSIVGNEAFF. CDR3 bases: TGTGCCAGTAGTATAGTGGGGAACGAAGCTTTCTTT.

Only a few counts were recorded for this clonotype. J is TRBJ1-6 and V is TRBV5-1; weak D call: TRBD1 (5 bases). V shed 1 base and J shed 2 bases, with 10 bases lying between them. The V gene's germline CDR1 is SGHRS and CDR2 YFSETQ. The CDR3 runs 16 residues. CDR3 coding DNA: TGCGCCAGCAGCTTGACGAGACAGACCTATAATTCACCCCTCCACTTT. It specifies CASSLTRQTYNSPLHF.

CDR3 DNA: TGCAGTGCTAGCATCAGGGTCGGAGAGACCCAGTACTTC. Amino acids: CSASIRVGETQYF. The chain carries TRBV20-1 and TRBJ2-5; D may be TRBD1 (5 bases). The germline V gene has CDR1 DFQATT and CDR2 SNEGSKA (reference sequence). The CDR3 extends over 13 amino acids. The germline V and J ends were trimmed by 3 bases and 4 bases, with 12 bases remaining between them.

This chain connects TRBV11-3 to TRBJ2-2; no definite D call. Germline-derived CDR1 and CDR2 are SGHNT and YENEEA. Deletions cut 2 bases from V and 6 bases from J, with 10 bases between. This CDR3 has 14 residues. The CDR3 here is CASSLTPRAGELFF. CDR3 sequence (DNA): TGTGCCAGCAGCTTAACCCCTAGGGCCGGGGAGCTGTTTTTT.

The chain's CDR3 is CASSFTDTGELFF. CDR3 coding DNA: TGTGCCAGCAGCTTCACGGACACCGGGGAGCTGTTTTTT. The rearrangement joins TRBV28 to TRBJ2-2; the D is unclear. The V and J ends lost 6 bases and 3 bases respectively, with 8 bases between them. The CDR3 consists of 13 residues. Germline V gives CDR1 MDHEN, CDR2 SYDVKM.